This T cell receptor beta chain is drawn from a study of control samples from healthy donors and cancer patients. The assay was immunoSEQ multiplex PCR, and TCRdb's table has in-frame clones only and misses some. Here the sample spans roughly 30,000 clones, about 83% being singletons. Germline trimming cut 3 bases from V and 13 bases from J; bases unmatched to any gene: 5. The CDR3 has 12 residues. Per germline, CDR1 SEHNR and CDR2 FQNEAQ (reference sequence). This clone has just one count. The sequenced sample consisted of PBMCs. V and J are TRBV7-9 and TRBJ1-5; TRBD1 matches 8 bases. The receptor's source is a woman in her thirties or forties with lung cancer. The CDR3 sequence is CASSFEQGAQHF. The CDR3 DNA is TGTGCCAGCAGCTTCGAGCAGGGGGCTCAGCATTTT.